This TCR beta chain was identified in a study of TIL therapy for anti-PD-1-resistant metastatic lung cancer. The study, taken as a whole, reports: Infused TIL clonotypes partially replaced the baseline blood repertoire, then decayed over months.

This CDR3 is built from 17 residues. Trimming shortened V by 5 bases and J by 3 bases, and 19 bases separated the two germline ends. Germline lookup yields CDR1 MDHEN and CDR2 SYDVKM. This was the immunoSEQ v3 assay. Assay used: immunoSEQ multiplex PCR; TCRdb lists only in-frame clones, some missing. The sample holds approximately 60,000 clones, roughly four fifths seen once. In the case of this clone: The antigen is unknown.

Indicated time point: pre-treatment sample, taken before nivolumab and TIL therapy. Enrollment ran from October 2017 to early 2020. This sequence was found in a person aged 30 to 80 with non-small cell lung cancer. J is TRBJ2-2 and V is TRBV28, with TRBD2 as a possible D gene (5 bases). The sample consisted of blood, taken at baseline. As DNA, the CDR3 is TGTGCCAGCAGTGCAGTCCGAGGAGGTTTCGACACCGGGGAGCTGTTTTTT. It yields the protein CASSAVRGGFDTGELFF.